These 10 T cell receptor beta chains originate from one sample sequenced in a study of CXCR3-negative and CXCR3-positive naive CD8 T cells. Study-wide results and caveats: Greater hydrophobicity was found in TRB CDR3s of CXCR3-positive naive cells than of CXCR3-negative naive cells.

Carrying UMI labels, the TRB cDNA libraries were prepared through 5' RACE. Using the 5' RACE reads, TCRdb records one entry per CDR3 protein without DNA. In total, the table holds about 130,000 distinct CDR3 sequences. Their antigen targets remain unknown. Sequencing was performed on naive CXCR3+ CD8+ T cells from blood. Regarding subset: CD45RO-CCR7+CD27+CD95- naive CD8+ T cells expressing CXCR3 (TNR3+). The source is a human donor in good health. Some clones in this sample may be carry-over from other donors' samples.

The chain links TRBV6-4 to TRBJ1-6. Germline V gene sequence: CDR1 MRHNA, CDR2 SNTAGT. The CDR3 consists of 15 residues. The CDR3 sequence is CASREDVSYNSPLHF.

The V and J genes are TRBV20-1 and TRBJ1-2; TCRdb proposes TRBD1, but this gene call is untestable without DNA. Germline-derived CDR1 and CDR2 are DFQATT and SNEGSKA (reference sequence). The CDR3 is 12 residues long. CDR3 sequence: CSASDEGGGYTF.

The chain has TRBV28 and TRBJ1-2. Per the germline V gene, CDR1 is MDHEN and CDR2 is SYDVKM. The CDR3 is 13 amino acids. CDR3 loop: CASSLSSPYGYTF.

Here the CDR3 reads CASSLGTGGRETQYF. The J gene is TRBJ2-5, the V gene TRBV7-2; TCRdb's D gene call, TRBD2, goes unchecked for lack of DNA. The germline gives CDR1 SGHTA, CDR2 FQGNSA. The CDR3 totals 15 residues.

The CDR3 here is CASSLIKAGGLYYGYTF. V is TRBV7-8 and J is TRBJ1-2; TCRdb's D gene call, TRBD1, goes unchecked for lack of DNA. The germline gives CDR1 SGHVS, CDR2 FQNEAQ. CDR3 length equals 17 residues.

CDR3 protein: CATSGDQVEAFF. This sequence joins TRBV15 and TRBJ1-1; TCRdb's D call, TRBD1, is unchecked because there is no DNA. The germline V gene encodes CDR1 LNHNV and CDR2 YYDKDF (reference sequence). The CDR3 is 12 amino acids.

V and J are TRBV3-1 and TRBJ1-1. Per the germline V gene, CDR1 is LGHDT and CDR2 is YNNKEL (reference sequence). This CDR3 has 14 amino acids. Here the CDR3 reads CASSQAAAGTEAFF.

V gene TRBV4-1 combines with J gene TRBJ1-1. CDR1 and CDR2 from the germline V gene are MGHRA and YSYEKL. The CDR3 extends over 15 amino acids. The chain's CDR3 is CASSLHVGENTEAFF.

The chain recombines TRBV20-1 with TRBJ2-7; TCRdb designates TRBD1, a call that cannot be tested without DNA. CDR1 and CDR2 (germline): DFQATT, SNEGSKA (reference sequence). This CDR3 comprises 14 residues. CDR3 loop: CSARGGDRPYEQYF.

The genes are TRBV29-1 and TRBJ2-3; TCRdb outputs TRBD1, but without DNA this stays unchecked. Germline CDR1 SQVTM, CDR2 ANQGSEA. This CDR3 region has 11 residues. The CDR3 region is CSVAGSDTQYF.